The 13 T cell receptor beta chains below come from one sample, sequenced in a study of technical replicates of blood from a few donors listed by TCRdb under 2017. The protocol used for the library was the immunoSEQ multiplex PCR assay. Drawn from immuneACCESS, this table holds only the in-frame rearrangements with V and J called that TCRdb kept. Clones are partly lost; checked studies trace under half to an unresolved V gene and leave the rest unexplained. This sample holds about 93,000 clones; approximately 95% were observed only once. The ten largest clonotypes hold 0.26% of the sample. The sample taken for sequencing was T cells isolated from PBMCs. The origin of the receptors is a human donor in good health.

The genes are TRBV18 and TRBJ2-5; 8 bases agree with TRBD2. V was clipped by 0 bases and J by 1 base; unmatched bases: 4. Per germline, CDR1 KGHSH and CDR2 LQKENI. This CDR3 is 16 amino acids long. The CDR3 DNA sequence: TGTGCCAGCTCACCACCGGGACTAGGGTTCCAAGAGACCCAGTACTTC. It codes for CASSPPGLGFQETQYF.

The chain is built from TRBV2 and TRBJ2-3; D remains ambiguous. Deletions cut 3 bases from V and 2 bases from J, with 18 bases between. In germline, CDR1 is SNHLY, CDR2 FYNNEI. The CDR3 has 17 residues. The CDR3 sequence is CASSDGFQDDLTDTQYF. Here the CDR3 DNA reads TGTGCCAGCAGTGACGGCTTCCAGGATGATCTCACAGATACGCAGTATTTT. The whole variable domain, filled in from reference TRBV2 and TRBJ2-3, reads EPEVTQTPSHQVTQMGQEVILRCVPISNHLYFYWYRQILGQKVEFLVSFYNNEISEKSEIFDDQFSVERPDGSNFTLKIRSTKLEDSAMYFCASSDGFQDDLTDTQYFGPGTRLTVL.

This clone was counted a single time. The chain employs TRBV5-1 and TRBJ1-1, with a possible D match to TRBD1 (6 bases). V dropped 4 bases and J dropped 8 bases, with 21 bases sitting between them. Germline loops: CDR1 SGHRS, CDR2 YFSETQ. CDR3 length: 15 residues. CDR3 amino acids: CASSPTGGTYAEAFF. CDR3 DNA sequence: TGCGCCAGCAGCCCCACCGGTGGGACATACGCCGAAGCTTTCTTT.

V and J are TRBV7-6 and TRBJ2-6; TRBD2 matches 12 bases. CDR3 length: 19 amino acids. Germline values: CDR1 SGHVS, CDR2 FNYEAQ. Trimming took 3 bases from V and 0 from J; bases not matched to a gene: 6. The chain's CDR3 is CASSLTSGSSFSGANVLTF. CDR3 DNA sequence: TGTGCCAGCAGCTTGACTAGCGGGAGTTCATTCTCTGGGGCCAACGTCCTGACTTTC.

The chain uses TRBV27 and TRBJ2-1, with D perhaps TRBD1 (6 bases). Per the germline V gene, CDR1 is MNHEY and CDR2 is SMNVEV (reference sequence). V lost 8 bases and J lost 0, with 11 bases in between. This CDR3 has 14 residues. CDR3 in DNA: TGTGCCAGCCGATGGACAGTCTCCTACAATGAGCAGTTCTTC. Translating gives CASRWTVSYNEQFF.

J is TRBJ2-7 and V is TRBV4-1; D perhaps matches TRBD2 (6 bases). This CDR3 has 18 residues. V was pared by 2 bases and J by 1 base, with 21 bases between. CDR1 is MGHRA, CDR2 YSYEKL, per germline. Here the CDR3 DNA reads TGCGCCAGCAGCCAAAGGCCCCATTTAGCGGAGCTTTCCTACGAGCAGTACTTC. Its protein product is CASSQRPHLAELSYEQYF.

V and J are TRBV5-1 and TRBJ2-3; tentative D call: TRBD2 (7 bases). Germline V CDR1 and CDR2: SGHRS, YFSETQ. The CDR3 sequence is 16 residues long. Trimming left V 0 bases short and J 2 bases short, with 13 bases between. DNA of the CDR3: TGCGCCAGCAGCTTGGGGGAGGGACATCCCACAGATACGCAGTATTTT. Its protein is CASSLGEGHPTDTQYF. The complete variable domain, with remaining parts taken from reference TRBV5-1 and TRBJ2-3, reads KAGVTQTPRYLIKTRGQQVTLSCSPISGHRSVSWYQQTPGQGLQFLFEYFSETQRNKGNFPGRFSGRQFSNSRSEMNVSTLELGDSALYLCASSLGEGHPTDTQYFGPGTRLTVL.

The chain joins TRBV29-1 to TRBJ2-5, with 8 bases aligning to TRBD1. There are 15 residues in the CDR3. V was pared by 7 bases and J by 4 bases, with 14 bases of the junction left unmatched. Germline lookup yields CDR1 SQVTM and CDR2 ANQGSEA. The CDR3 DNA is TGCAGCGCCGTGGGCCCCGGGACAGGTAGAGAGACCCAGTACTTC. Protein product: CSAVGPGTGRETQYF.

The V gene is TRBV7-2, the J gene TRBJ1-2; D is perhaps TRBD1 (6 bases). Trimming cost V 6 bases and J 0 bases, with 20 bases left between them. This CDR3 region has 17 residues. CDR1 is SGHTA, CDR2 FQGNSA, per germline. CDR3 in amino acids: CASSIRDKTLPNYGYTF. The DNA of the CDR3 is TGTGCCAGCAGTATCCGGGACAAAACCCTTCCTAACTATGGCTACACCTTC. Drawing the rest from reference TRBV7-2 and TRBJ1-2, the complete variable domain is GAGVSQSPSNKVTEKGKDVELRCDPISGHTALYWYRQSLGQGLEFLIYFQGNSAPDKSGLPSDRFSAERTGGSVSTLTIQRTQQEDSAVYLCASSIRDKTLPNYGYTFGSGTRLTVV.

This chain joins TRBV2 and TRBJ2-7; 12 nucleotides line up with TRBD2. Germline-derived CDR1 and CDR2 are SNHLY and FYNNEI. There are 14 residues in the CDR3. J was trimmed by 6 bases and V by 7 bases; bases with no gene match: 7. The CDR3 nucleotides are TGTGCCAGCACCCCGGGACTAGCGGGCCCCGAGCAGTACTTC. Protein: CASTPGLAGPEQYF.

DNA of the CDR3: TGTGCCAGCAGCCACCCGACGGGGAACCCGAACACTGAAGCTTTCTTT. Its translation is CASSHPTGNPNTEAFF. The chain has TRBV4-2 and TRBJ1-1; D gene unclear. This CDR3 is built from 16 residues. The ends were cut back, 3 bases at V and 1 base at J, with 15 bases in the middle. Germline V CDR1 and CDR2: LGHNA, YNFKEQ.

The chain recombines TRBV4-1 with TRBJ2-3; D is possibly TRBD2 (5 bases). This CDR3 contains 12 residues. CDR1 and CDR2 (germline): MGHRA, YSYEKL. Trimming pared 4 bases from V and 5 bases from J, leaving 7 bases between. The CDR3 loop reads CASSPRGDTQYF. DNA for the CDR3: TGCGCCAGCAGCCCACGGGGAGATACGCAGTATTTT.

The chain uses TRBV5-1 and TRBJ2-1, with D hard to call. The germline V gene has CDR1 SGHRS and CDR2 YFSETQ. The V gene lost 4 bases and the J gene lost 8 bases, with 7 bases spanning the gap. This CDR3 region has 11 residues. CDR3 sequence: CASSHMYEQFF. CDR3 coding DNA: TGCGCCAGCAGCCACATGTATGAGCAGTTCTTC.